The clone carrying this T cell receptor beta chain has a count of ten or more. Time point denoted: newly diagnosed GD, antithyroid drugs for less than 3 months. Isolated PBMC RNA provided the starting material for the TCR library. The source of the sample is a study of regulatory T cells in long-lasting Graves disease. The germline V gene has CDR1 LNHNV and CDR2 YYDKDF (reference sequence). This CDR3 is 12 amino acids long. Trimming removed 10 bases from V and 2 bases from J, with 9 bases in between. Investigators prepared the TCR beta libraries by applying iRepertoire HTBI primers and Arm-PCR of CDR3 regions. TCRdb independently ran MiXCR on the multiplex PCR reads; one entry per CDR3 protein. The table has a few hundred thousand distinct CDR3 sequences, around 11% seen once. The same data also contributed to another study, on T cells in Graves' hyperthyroidism and ophthalmopathy.

This clonotype originated in a woman aged 18-29 years with Graves disease. The input for sequencing was peripheral blood mononuclear cells (PBMCs), taken at new diagnosis, from a patient treated with antithyroid drugs. J is TRBJ1-5 and V is TRBV15; TRBD1 might be the D (6 bases). Here the CDR3 reads CASRTGNQPQHF. The CDR3 DNA reads TGTGCCAGCAGGACAGGCAATCAGCCCCAGCATTTT.